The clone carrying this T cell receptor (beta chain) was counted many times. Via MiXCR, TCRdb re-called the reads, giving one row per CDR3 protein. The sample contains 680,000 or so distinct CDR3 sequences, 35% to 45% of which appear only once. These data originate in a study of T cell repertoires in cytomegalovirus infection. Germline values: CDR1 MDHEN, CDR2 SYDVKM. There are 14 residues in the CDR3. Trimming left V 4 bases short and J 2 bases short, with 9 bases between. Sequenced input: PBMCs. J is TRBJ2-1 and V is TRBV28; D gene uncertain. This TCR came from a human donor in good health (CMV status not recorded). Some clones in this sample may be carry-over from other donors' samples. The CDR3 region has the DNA TGTGCCAGCAGTTGGACGGATGCCTACAATGAGCAGTTCTTC. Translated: CASSWTDAYNEQFF.